In this sample, the clone carrying this T cell receptor (beta chain) turned up many times. What it binds is unknown. The data were obtained in a study of CD8+CD57+ T cells in acquired aplastic anemia. For CDR3 and TCR beta VDJ profiling, genomic DNA was the template used. TCRdb re-analysed the reads in MiXCR, keeping a single row per CDR3 protein. The sample includes 74,000 or so distinct CDR3 sequences, approximately 54% of them seen just once. Whole-study results and caveats: Patients and controls were found to share over 25 CD8+ CDR3 sequences.

Germline V CDR1 and CDR2: GTSNPN, SVGIG (reference sequence). J gave up 7 bases and V 4 bases, and 12 bases lay outside the gene matches. This CDR3 spans 14 amino acids. The sample taken for sequencing was sorted CD4+, CD8+, or CD8+CD57+ T cells (not recorded which) from PBMCs. This chain links TRBV30 with TRBJ1-1; 7 positions agree with TRBD1. This sequence was found in a human donor in good health, serving as a control. The CDR3 loop is CAWTLTGDLNEAFF. The DNA for the CDR3 is TGTGCCTGGACCCTAACAGGGGATCTTAATGAAGCTTTCTTT.